This TCR beta chain stems from a study of T cells after yellow fever vaccination. Study-level results: The study noted that FACS-sorted repertoires could contain abundant clonotypes contaminating from the bulk population. Most clones from primary vaccination resurfaced after the booster (around 97% CD4, around 90% CD8). Across the CD4 and CD8 compartments, a small share of clonotypes was present in both.

A universal primer site and UMIs were added as TCR cDNA was made by 5'RACE template switching. Each CDR3 protein is one row after TCRdb ran MiXCR on the 5' RACE reads. The table shows nearly 30,000 distinct CDR3 sequences, with around 5% occurring only once. The CDR3 totals 13 residues. V lost 3 bases and J 0 bases, leaving 6 bases between the germline ends. Per germline, CDR1 DFQATT and CDR2 SNEGSKA (reference sequence). This clonotype was seen many times. Its antigen is not known. The receptor comes from a man in his thirties or forties who received the YFV17D yellow fever vaccine. The rearrangement uses TRBV20-1 and TRBJ2-1; a weak D match, TRBD2 (6 bases). The sample in question was CD8+ T cells sorted from PBMCs, obtained 10 days after the yellow fever booster vaccination. The CDR3 loop reads CSASGSSYNEQFF. The CDR3 region has the DNA TGCAGTGCTAGCGGGAGCTCCTACAATGAGCAGTTCTTC.